The 22 T cell receptor beta chains presented below share a single source sample, sequenced in a study of CD8+ T cells in alopecia areata. Investigators isolated RNA and reverse transcribed it into cDNA to act as the sequencing template. This table comes from immunoSEQ multiplex PCR, and its TCRdb copy is limited to in-frame clones, with some not included. The sample records around 120,000 clones, approximately 60% being singletons. Treatment here: oral pan-JAK inhibitor, 5-10 mg twice daily. The material sequenced was CD4+ T cells sorted from blood, taken at week 4, from a patient treated with tofacitinib. Receptor source: a human donor with alopecia areata.

The chain employs TRBV5-4 and TRBJ1-5; TRBD1 is a possible D gene (6 bases). V was trimmed by 4 bases and J by 6 bases, leaving 17 bases between them. The length of the CDR3 is 15 residues. Germline CDR1 and CDR2: SGHNT and YYREEE (reference sequence). This CDR3 is CASSPGVGHPQPQHF. For the CDR3, the DNA is TGTGCCAGCAGCCCTGGCGTGGGACACCCTCAGCCCCAGCATTTT.

By sample fraction, this clone is medium-sized. The J gene is TRBJ1-4, the V gene TRBV6-6, with 7 bases matching TRBD1. V lost 7 bases, J lost 8 bases, and 7 bases stayed unmatched. The CDR3 has 13 amino acids. Germline-derived CDR1 and CDR2 are MNHNY and SVGAGI (reference sequence). The CDR3, as DNA: TGTGCCAGCATCGACAGGGTATCCGAAAAACTGTTTTTT. This gives the protein CASIDRVSEKLFF.

The chain employs TRBV29-1 and TRBJ1-1; 8 positions match TRBD1. The germline V gene encodes CDR1 SQVTM and CDR2 ANQGSEA. The CDR3 runs 14 residues. Trimming took 6 bases from V and 5 from J; bases not matched to a gene: 11. CDR3 sequence: CSVTLQGAKTEAFF. The CDR3 region has the DNA TGCAGCGTGACCCTCCAGGGGGCAAAGACTGAAGCTTTCTTT.

The V call is TRBV29-1, the J call TRBJ2-2, with D unclear. V gave up 7 bases and J gave up 3 bases, with 3 bases separating them. Germline CDR1 reads SQVTM; CDR2 reads ANQGSEA. CDR3 length: 10 amino acids. DNA for the CDR3: TGCAGCGCGTACACCGGGGAGCTGTTTTTT. Its protein is CSAYTGELFF.

The chain carries TRBV9 and TRBJ2-3; 14 positions agree with TRBD2. CDR3 size: 20 residues. Per the germline V gene, CDR1 is SGDLS and CDR2 is YYNGEE. V shed 1 base, J shed 2 bases, and the junction held 12 bases outside the gene matches. In nucleotides, the CDR3 is TGTGCCAGCAGCGTACGAACCGGGACTAGCGGGAGCGGTGTCACAGATACGCAGTATTTT. Protein: CASSVRTGTSGSGVTDTQYF.

The chain uses TRBV5-1 and TRBJ2-1; D perhaps matches TRBD1 (5 bases). This CDR3 spans 16 amino acids. CDR1 is SGHRS, CDR2 YFSETQ, per germline. Trimming cost V 0 bases and J 6 bases, with 16 bases left between them. This CDR3 is CASSLAPEQASNEQFF. CDR3 nucleotide sequence: TGCGCCAGCAGCTTGGCCCCGGAACAGGCGTCCAATGAGCAGTTCTTC.

This chain connects TRBV11-2 to TRBJ2-1; D unresolved. The V end was cut by 1 base, the J end by 3 bases, with 4 bases between. The germline gives CDR1 SGHAT, CDR2 FQNNGV. The CDR3 covers 13 residues. CDR3 DNA sequence: TGTGCCAGCAGCTTAGCTAGCTACAATGAGCAGTTCTTC. This codes for CASSLASYNEQFF.

In its sample, this clone was seen a few times. The J gene is TRBJ2-5, the V gene TRBV4-1; 9 bases are a match to TRBD1. Germline V CDR1 and CDR2: MGHRA, YSYEKL. This CDR3 is 17 amino acids long. J gave up 4 bases and V 0 bases, and 9 bases lay outside the gene matches. The CDR3 loop reads CASSQDSGTGSSETQYF. The CDR3 nucleotides are TGCGCCAGCAGCCAAGATAGTGGGACAGGGTCTTCAGAGACCCAGTACTTC.

V gene TRBV29-1 combines with J gene TRBJ1-1; D call uncertain. The V and J ends lost 2 bases and 5 bases respectively, with 12 bases between them. Germline-derived CDR1 and CDR2 are SQVTM and ANQGSEA. CDR3 length: 13 residues. The CDR3 DNA reads as TGCAGCGTTGAACATTCAAAGGGAACTGAAGCTTTCTTT. Its protein is CSVEHSKGTEAFF.

The chain has TRBV5-6 and TRBJ2-2, with 9 bases matching TRBD1. Germline V CDR1 and CDR2: SGHDT, YYEEEE. J lost 4 bases, V lost 4 bases, and 11 bases had no gene match. The CDR3 length is 17 residues. The CDR3 coding sequence is TGTGCCAGCAGCCCGGACAGGGGAATTCGGGGCACCGGGGAGCTGTTTTTT. Translating it yields CASSPDRGIRGTGELFF.

This clone was seen only once. CDR3 DNA sequence: TGCAGCGTTGAAGGGGGAAACTACGAGCAGTACTTC. Protein sequence: CSVEGGNYEQYF. The chain uses TRBV29-1 and TRBJ2-7; no clear D. Trimming took 1 base from V and 3 from J, leaving 7 bases between them. This CDR3 spans 12 amino acids. Looked up from germline, CDR1 is SQVTM and CDR2 is ANQGSEA.

This clone was seen a few times. This chain links TRBV27 with TRBJ2-1, with 14 positions matching TRBD2. This CDR3 region has 16 residues. From germline, CDR1 is MNHEY and CDR2 SMNVEV (reference sequence). V lost 7 bases to trimming and J lost 6 bases; unmatched junction nucleotides: 8. In DNA form, the CDR3 reads TGTGCCAGCACCAAAGCCGGGACTAGCGGGGGCAATGAGCAGTTCTTC. Amino acids: CASTKAGTSGGNEQFF.

The J gene is TRBJ2-3, the V gene TRBV29-1; 9 nucleotides align to TRBD2. J gave up 5 bases and V 4 bases, and 4 bases lay outside the gene matches. Germline V gene lookup returns CDR1 SQVTM and CDR2 ANQGSEA. This CDR3 has 13 amino acids. Here the CDR3 DNA reads TGCAGCGTTGGCGGGGGGGCAATAGATACGCAGTATTTT. This translates into CSVGGGAIDTQYF.

The rearrangement links TRBV11-2 to TRBJ2-4; 11 bases agree with TRBD1. Germline V gene lookup returns CDR1 SGHAT and CDR2 FQNNGV. The CDR3 length is 17 residues. With V trimmed by 1 base and J by 7 bases, 9 bases remained unmatched. CDR3 loop: CASSLARSGTGGNIQYF. CDR3 bases: TGTGCCAGCAGCTTAGCCAGATCCGGGACAGGGGGGAACATTCAGTACTTC.

The gene calls are TRBV5-6 and TRBJ2-5; 9 bases are a match to TRBD1. CDR3 length: 15 amino acids. From germline, CDR1 is SGHDT and CDR2 YYEEEE. V shed 4 bases and J 0 bases; nucleotides not matched to a gene: 4. Here the CDR3 reads CASSIGTGHQETQYF. CDR3 DNA: TGTGCCAGCAGCATCGGGACAGGGCACCAAGAGACCCAGTACTTC.

The J gene is TRBJ2-5, the V gene TRBV5-6, with TRBD2 as a possible D gene (6 bases). This CDR3 is built from 14 residues. Between the trimmed V and J ends, which lost 4 bases and 5 bases, there was a span of 15 bases. Looked up from germline, CDR1 is SGHDT and CDR2 is YYEEEE. CDR3 in DNA: TGTGCCAGCAGCACCCTGACGGGGGACGAGACCCAGTACTTC. Residues: CASSTLTGDETQYF.

The chain has TRBV2 and TRBJ1-3; D unclear. The V end lost 4 bases, the J end lost 0 bases, and 16 bases lay between the germline ends. This CDR3 has 17 amino acids. Germline assignment: CDR1 SNHLY and CDR2 FYNNEI. The CDR3 DNA reads as TGTGCCAGCAGTGGTCGGGGTCCAGCCACCTCTGGAAACACCATATATTTT. This translates into CASSGRGPATSGNTIYF.

This clone was picked up a small number of times. The V gene is TRBV21-1, the J gene TRBJ2-4. TRBV21-1 is annotated as a pseudogene. This CDR3 has 14 amino acids. Written as DNA, the CDR3 is TGTGCCAGCAGCAAAACCTCAGCCAAAAACATTCAGTACTTC. This encodes CASSKTSAKNIQYF.

Only a few counts were recorded for this clone. This chain links TRBV6-6 with TRBJ1-4; TRBD1 matches at 9 bases. CDR3 length equals 13 residues. The V segment lost 7 bases and the J segment 11 bases; nucleotides outside the gene matches: 8. Germline V gives CDR1 MNHNY, CDR2 SVGAGI (reference sequence). CDR3 protein: CASNDRGRGKLFF. DNA of the CDR3: TGTGCCAGCAATGACAGGGGGAGAGGGAAACTGTTTTTT.

J is TRBJ1-1 and V is TRBV30; D ambiguous. V lost 0 bases, J lost 1 base, and 12 bases lay in between. This CDR3 is 15 amino acids long. Germline V gene data show CDR1 as GTSNPN and CDR2 as SVGIG (reference sequence). Here the CDR3 reads CAWSVRDRSNTEAFF. The CDR3 nucleotides are TGTGCCTGGAGTGTCCGCGATAGATCGAACACTGAAGCTTTCTTT.

The chain carries TRBV29-1 and TRBJ1-1, with D maybe TRBD1 (5 bases). The germline V and J ends were trimmed by 8 bases and 1 base, with 14 bases remaining between them. The CDR3 is made up of 13 amino acids. In germline, CDR1 is SQVTM, CDR2 ANQGSEA. Written as DNA, the CDR3 is TGCAGCTCCGGCGGGGCGGAGAACACTGAAGCTTTCTTT. Residues: CSSGGAENTEAFF.

Points on this clone: Other nucleotide sequences from this sample produce the same CDR3. The chain joins TRBV9 to TRBJ1-4; 8 bases align to TRBD1. Germline CDR1 and CDR2: SGDLS and YYNGEE. The CDR3 length is 15 residues. Trimming took 2 bases from V and 4 from J; bases not matched to a gene: 4. CDR3: CASSVGTGVNEKLFF. CDR3 in DNA: TGTGCCAGCAGCGTCGGGACAGGTGTTAATGAAAAACTGTTTTTT.